A selection of T cell receptor beta chains follows, all from one sample in a study of T-cell reconstitution after alpha-beta-depleted transplantation in children. TCRdb reprocessed the PCR reads with MiXCR, giving one entry per CDR3 protein. The sample lists approximately 150,000 distinct CDR3 sequences, 8.5% to 10% occurring once. Sequences were derived from PBMCs, mostly from graft donor cells, sampled 180 days after TCRalphabeta/CD19-depleted stem cell transplant. These receptors all stem from a female patient between 2 and 15 years old who had a stem cell transplant for congenital amegakaryocytic thrombocytopenia, so the T cells may come from the graft donor. Both conserved end residues are part of each CDR3.

>TRBV5-1|TRBJ2-7
CASSYNGSPYEQYF
>TRBV29-1|TRBJ2-5
CSIGQRETQYF
>TRBV5-1|TRBJ1-1
CASSLDRVGTEAFF
>TRBV15|TRBJ2-5
CATKKDRVQETQYF
>TRBV27|TRBJ2-3
CASSVWAGGVADTQYF
>TRBV5-1|TRBJ2-1
CASSLRLASDNEQFF
>TRBV6-5|TRBJ2-7
CASSSYGTSAYEQYF
>TRBV4-1|TRBJ2-3
CASSQAGGASTDTQYF
>TRBV5-6|TRBJ2-5
CASSSAGKLETQYF
>TRBV7-8|TRBJ2-2
CASSFYRDNGELFF
>TRBV12-3/TRBV12-4|TRBJ2-1
CASSEIAGQFF
>TRBV20-1|TRBJ2-7
CSAAPLLREGTYEQYF
>TRBV6-2/TRBV6-3|TRBJ2-7
CASSKPTGPSGDEQYF
>TRBV5-5|TRBJ1-2
CASRRTEGGYTF
>TRBV15|TRBJ2-5
CATSRDSPSQYF
>TRBV5-8|TRBJ2-7
CASSFLDPSYEQYF
>TRBV12-3/TRBV12-4|TRBJ1-2
CASRALGSGYGYTF
>TRBV9|TRBJ2-1
CASSLSGSTYNEQFF
>TRBV19|TRBJ1-2
CASSIPLGRGSGYTF
>TRBV5-1|TRBJ2-3
CASSLELPSVSTDTQYF
>TRBV20-1|TRBJ1-2
CSARDVDRGDYGYTF
>TRBV3-1|TRBJ2-1
CASSQDLSGRMNEQFF
>TRBV11-2|TRBJ2-5
CASSSPDPSQETQYF
>TRBV5-5|TRBJ2-5
CASSWKKLAGNLQETQYF
>TRBV30|TRBJ2-6
CAWSFRSGANVLTF
>TRBV11-2|TRBJ2-7
CASGEQGAYEQYF
>TRBV29-1|TRBJ1-4
CSVDRGEKLFF
>TRBV7-3|TRBJ2-3
CASSLTSRPTDTQYF
>TRBV20-1|TRBJ2-7
CSARDRNRGGWEQYF
>TRBV20-1|TRBJ2-7
CSAPSDFSYEQYF
>TRBV27|TRBJ1-2
CASSLRQGHGYTF
>TRBV5-1|TRBJ2-6
CASSLHRGPSGANVLTF
>TRBV7-9|TRBJ1-1
CASSLTTAEAFF
>TRBV10-3|TRBJ2-5
CAISARIPPSETQYF
>TRBV7-8|TRBJ2-1
CASSLFVYSYNEQFF
>TRBV29-1|TRBJ2-7
CSVWFGTVNEQYF
>TRBV4-3|TRBJ2-3
CASSQESGLAADTQYF
>TRBV7-7|TRBJ2-3
CASSPGLTSTDTQYF
>TRBV5-1|TRBJ2-1
CASSLANNNEQFF
>TRBV5-8|TRBJ1-6
CASNFRTTGKRNSPLHF
>TRBV12-3/TRBV12-4|TRBJ2-3
CASSFSDTQYF
>TRBV12-3/TRBV12-4|TRBJ2-6
CASSWGRANVLTF
>TRBV28|TRBJ2-7
CASTSGQVHEQYF
>TRBV20-1|TRBJ1-5
CSARRTGIPNQPQHF
>TRBV20-1|TRBJ1-1
CSARDSYMNTEAFF
>TRBV4-3|TRBJ2-1
CASSRDYYNEQFF
>TRBV10-3|TRBJ2-2
CAINPEGRWAGELFF
>TRBV5-1|TRBJ1-2
CASSFRVQLPGSGYTF
>TRBV20-1|TRBJ2-5
CSARSQETQYF
>TRBV29-1|TRBJ1-1
CSVYSTEAFF
>TRBV7-2|TRBJ2-7
CASSRGREQYF
>TRBV10-3|TRBJ2-3
CATKSGAGQGIDTQYF
>TRBV30|TRBJ2-5
CAWSRQETQYF
>TRBV7-9|TRBJ2-7
CASSGTGPYEQYF
>TRBV7-9|TRBJ1-4
CASGLCGGSNEKLFF
>TRBV7-3|TRBJ2-3
CASSASGDTQYF
>TRBV29-1|TRBJ2-6
CSVVGSGANVLTF
>TRBV12-3/TRBV12-4|TRBJ1-1
CASSLDPGRSVNTEAFF
>TRBV6-5|TRBJ2-7
CASRGIAGAYEQYF